Shown below are 15 T cell receptor beta chains from a single sample sequenced in a study of CD8 T cells in Susac syndrome. When the RNA was reverse transcribed, random hexamers were used with an input of roughly 0.45 to 1 ug. TCRdb ran MiXCR on the immunoSEQ multiplex PCR reads and lists one entry per CDR3 protein. Among approximately 190,000 distinct CDR3 sequences listed, 90% to 95% were seen once. The sequencing input was CD4+ T cells from PBMCs. The origin of the receptors is a human donor with multiple sclerosis.

The V call is TRBV20-1, the J call TRBJ2-2, with D maybe TRBD2 (5 bases). V lost 3 bases and J lost 8, with 10 bases in between. CDR1 is DFQATT, CDR2 SNEGSKA, per germline (reference sequence). CDR3 length: 12 residues. The CDR3 DNA reads as TGCAGTGCTAGTGTAACGGGGGGGGAGCTGTTTTTT. Translating it yields CSASVTGGELFF.

The chain carries TRBV24-1 and TRBJ1-5; D is ambiguous. The V end was cut by 5 bases, the J end by 2 bases, with 6 bases between. The CDR3 runs 13 residues. Looked up from germline, CDR1 is KGHDR and CDR2 is SFDVKD. CDR3 nucleotide sequence: TGTGCCACCAGTGGGTCGGGCAATCAGCCCCAGCATTTT. Translated: CATSGSGNQPQHF.

The CDR3 loop is CASSPGTSGNNEQFF. CDR3 in DNA: TGTGCCAGCTCACCGGGGACTAGCGGAAACAATGAGCAGTTCTTC. This chain connects TRBV18 to TRBJ2-1; 11 nucleotides match TRBD2. V gave up 3 bases and J gave up 5 bases; unmatched junction bases: 3. CDR1 and CDR2 (germline): KGHSH, LQKENI. The CDR3 length is 15 residues.

The chain uses TRBV2 and TRBJ2-5; 7 bases map to TRBD2. Germline-derived CDR1 and CDR2 are SNHLY and FYNNEI. The CDR3 loop spans 11 amino acids. CDR3 nucleotide sequence: TGTGCAGGGAGGGTAAGGGAGACCCAGTACTTC. It codes for CAGRVRETQYF. Based on the CDR3 plus reference TRBV2 and TRBJ2-5, the full variable domain is EPEVTQTPSHQVTQMGQEVILRCVPISNHLYFYWYRQILGQKVEFLVSFYNNEISEKSEIFDDQFSVERPDGSNFTLKIRSTKLEDSAMYFCAGRVRETQYFGPGTRLLVL.

The CDR3 sequence: CSAASAEQFF. In DNA, the CDR3 is TGCAGCGCTGCGTCGGCTGAGCAGTTCTTC. J is TRBJ2-1 and V is TRBV29-1; D remains unclear. The CDR3 spans 10 residues. V was pared by 7 bases and J by 9 bases, with 10 bases between. In germline, CDR1 is SQVTM, CDR2 ANQGSEA.

This clonotype showed up just once. The V call is TRBV20-1, the J call TRBJ1-4, with D possibly being TRBD1 (5 bases). Trimming pared 0 bases from V and 8 bases from J, leaving 13 bases between. This CDR3 spans 14 amino acids. Germline V gene data show CDR1 as DFQATT and CDR2 as SNEGSKA (reference sequence). CDR3 sequence (DNA): TGCAGTGCTAGAGATAGACGGGGGAGGGAAAAACTGTTTTTT. Translated, it gives CSARDRRGREKLFF.

The J gene is TRBJ2-3, the V gene TRBV2, with TRBD2 as a possible D gene (6 bases). V was cut by 6 bases and J by 4 bases, with 8 bases left in between. The CDR3 is 12 residues long. Germline V gene lookup returns CDR1 SNHLY and CDR2 FYNNEI. The CDR3 loop is CASRERADTQYF. CDR3 bases: TGTGCCAGCAGAGAGCGGGCAGATACGCAGTATTTT.

The chain recombines TRBV24-1 with TRBJ2-1; 11 nucleotides match TRBD2. V was pared by 3 bases and J by 4 bases, with 7 bases of the junction left unmatched. From germline, CDR1 is KGHDR and CDR2 SFDVKD. The CDR3 totals 17 residues. The CDR3 DNA is TGTGCCACCAGTGATGTCACTAGCGGGAGCTGGTACAATGAGCAGTTCTTC. Its translation: CATSDVTSGSWYNEQFF.

The chain couples TRBV20-1 to TRBJ1-4; the D is unclear. V was cut by 3 bases and J by 8 bases, with 13 bases left in between. CDR3 length: 13 amino acids. Germline CDR1 DFQATT, CDR2 SNEGSKA (reference sequence). CDR3 sequence: CSASRAPREKLFF. CDR3 DNA sequence: TGCAGTGCTAGTCGGGCCCCGCGCGAAAAACTGTTTTTT.

V gene TRBV4-2 combines with J gene TRBJ2-3; 7 bases map to TRBD2. The V and J ends lost 4 bases and 3 bases, in that order; junction bases with no gene match: 10. Germline values: CDR1 LGHNA, CDR2 YNFKEQ. This CDR3 contains 16 residues. The CDR3 DNA sequence: TGTGCCAGCAGCCGGGGGGGGACCGATGGAACAGATACGCAGTATTTT. This encodes CASSRGGTDGTDTQYF.

The CDR3 DNA sequence: TGCAGCGTTGCCTCACTAGCGGGGAGGACAGATACGCAGTATTTT. It is translated as CSVASLAGRTDTQYF. The chain joins TRBV29-1 to TRBJ2-3; the match to TRBD2 covers 10 bases. Germline CDR1 reads SQVTM; CDR2 reads ANQGSEA. Trimming took 4 bases from V and 3 from J; bases not matched to a gene: 7. The CDR3 is 15 residues long.

The chain uses TRBV18 and TRBJ2-7; D is unclear. Germline CDR1 and CDR2: KGHSH and LQKENI. Trimming shortened V by 3 bases and J by 6 bases, and 9 bases separated the two germline ends. The CDR3 is 12 amino acids. Here the CDR3 reads CASSPERAEQYF. The CDR3 nucleotides read TGTGCCAGCTCACCCGAAAGGGCCGAGCAGTACTTC. The whole variable domain, remainder taken from reference TRBV18 and TRBJ2-7, is NAGVMQNPRHLVRRRGQEARLRCSPMKGHSHVYWYRQLPEEGLKFMVYLQKENIIDESGMPKERFSAEFPKEGPSILRIQQVVRGDSAAYFCASSPERAEQYFGPGTRLTVT.

J is TRBJ1-2 and V is TRBV29-1; the match to TRBD1 covers 8 bases. Trimming took 5 bases from V and 3 from J; bases not matched to a gene: 8. The CDR3 is made up of 14 amino acids. CDR1 SQVTM and CDR2 ANQGSEA come from the germline V gene. DNA of the CDR3: TGCAGCGTTCTGGGCGCGACAGGGGACTATGGCTACACCTTC. Protein: CSVLGATGDYGYTF.

This rearrangement joins TRBV12-3 or TRBV12-4 to TRBJ1-1, with D hard to call. Deletions cut 3 bases from V and 3 bases from J, with 11 bases between. CDR3 length: 14 amino acids. The CDR3 coding sequence is TGTGCCAGCAGTTTCTGGGCACGGTACACTGAAGCTTTCTTT. Amino acid sequence: CASSFWARYTEAFF.

The chain carries TRBV9 and TRBJ2-5, with TRBD1 matching 8 bases. The CDR3 contains 15 residues. Germline V gene lookup returns CDR1 SGDLS and CDR2 YYNGEE. Unmatched junction bases numbered 9, after V lost 3 bases and J lost 5 bases. For the CDR3, the DNA is TGTGCCAGCAGCGGTCAGGGGGCGCCCCAGGAGACCCAGTACTTC. This sequence encodes CASSGQGAPQETQYF.